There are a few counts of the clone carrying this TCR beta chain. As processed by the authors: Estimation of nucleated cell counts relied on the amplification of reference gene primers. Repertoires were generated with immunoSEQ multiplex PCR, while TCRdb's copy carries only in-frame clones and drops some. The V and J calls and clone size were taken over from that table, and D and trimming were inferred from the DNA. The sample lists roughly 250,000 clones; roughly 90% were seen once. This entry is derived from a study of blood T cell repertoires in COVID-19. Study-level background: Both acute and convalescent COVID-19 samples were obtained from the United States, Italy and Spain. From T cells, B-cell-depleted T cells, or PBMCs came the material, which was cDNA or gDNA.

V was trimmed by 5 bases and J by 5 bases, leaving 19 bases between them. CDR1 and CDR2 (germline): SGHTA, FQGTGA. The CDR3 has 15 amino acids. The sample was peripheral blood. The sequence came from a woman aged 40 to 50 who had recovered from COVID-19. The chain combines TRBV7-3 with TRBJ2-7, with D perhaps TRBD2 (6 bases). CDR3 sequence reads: CASSRTGTLKDEQYF. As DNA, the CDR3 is TGTGCCAGCAGCCGAACCGGGACTCTTAAAGACGAGCAGTACTTC.